The 20 T cell receptor beta chains in this list originate from one sample, sequenced in a study of T cells in localized non-small cell lung cancer. The table came from immunoSEQ multiplex PCR; TCRdb's copy has only in-frame clones and leaves some out. The sample consists of around 140,000 clones, about 89% of them appearing once. Material: peripheral blood, obtained before any cancer treatment. All receptors come from a female donor aged 60 or older with stage I lung adenocarcinoma.

Written as DNA, the CDR3 is TGTGCCAGCAGTTTGCAGGGGGCTGAGCAGTTCTTC. Translation gives CASSLQGAEQFF. The chain employs TRBV27 and TRBJ2-1, with 8 bases lining up with TRBD1. CDR3 length: 12 amino acids. V shed 3 bases, J shed 9 bases, and the junction held 1 base outside the gene matches. The germline CDR1 and CDR2 sequences are MNHEY and SMNVEV (reference sequence).

CDR3 bases: TGTGCCATCAGATCAGGGGGCAAAGACTATGGCTACACCTTC. Encoded protein: CAIRSGGKDYGYTF. The V and J genes are TRBV10-3 and TRBJ1-2; 8 bases agree with TRBD1. Germline CDR1 ENHRY, CDR2 SYGVKD. Trimming took 6 bases from V and 3 from J; bases not matched to a gene: 6. The length of the CDR3 is 14 residues.

The chain joins TRBV14 to TRBJ1-4; D is ambiguous. Germline V lookup: CDR1 SGHDN, CDR2 FVKESK. V gave up 4 bases and J gave up 6 bases, with 12 bases separating them. The CDR3 consists of 14 residues. The CDR3 DNA reads as TGTGCCAGCAGCCCCCGCAAGGCCGATGAAAAACTGTTTTTT. Translated, it gives CASSPRKADEKLFF. Full variable domain (rest looked up from reference TRBV14 and TRBJ1-4): EAGVTQFPSHSVIEKGQTVTLRCDPISGHDNLYWYRRVMGKEIKFLLHFVKESKQDESGMPNNRFLAERTGGTYSTLKVQPAELEDSGVYFCASSPRKADEKLFFGSGTQLSVL.

DNA for the CDR3: TGTGCCAGACAGGGAAATGTCACTGAAGCTTTCTTT. It yields the protein CARQGNVTEAFF. The chain is built from TRBV6-5 and TRBJ1-1, with D possibly matching TRBD1 (6 bases). Trimming pared 9 bases from V and 4 bases from J, leaving 12 bases between. The CDR3 extends over 12 amino acids. Germline CDR1 reads MNHEY; CDR2 reads SVGAGI.

V and J are TRBV4-2 and TRBJ2-7; 10 bases map to TRBD1. CDR1 LGHNA and CDR2 YNFKEQ come from the germline V gene. V was pared by 4 bases and J by 4 bases, with 4 bases of the junction left unmatched. The CDR3 extends over 14 amino acids. In DNA, the CDR3 is TGTGCCAGCAGCCGCGGGACAGGGGCTTACGAGCAGTACTTC. Encoded protein: CASSRGTGAYEQYF.

The count of this clone is one. The chain joins TRBV7-2 to TRBJ2-1; D is ambiguous. There are 15 residues in the CDR3. Trimming left V 3 bases short and J 0 bases short, with 9 bases between. Germline CDR1 is SGHTA and CDR2 is FQGNSA. CDR3 in DNA: TGTGCCAGCAGCTTTACGGCTAGCTCCTACAATGAGCAGTTCTTC. It codes for CASSFTASSYNEQFF.

The chain employs TRBV28 and TRBJ2-5, with TRBD2 matching 8 bases. The CDR3 spans 15 residues. Germline V gene sequence: CDR1 MDHEN, CDR2 SYDVKM. V trimming: 5 bases; J trimming: 5 bases; junction bases outside the gene matches: 10. Here the CDR3 DNA reads TGTGCCAGCAGTCCGGAAGCGGGAGTGCTTGAGACCCAGTACTTC. It specifies CASSPEAGVLETQYF.

This clone has just a few counts. The rearrangement joins TRBV6-5 to TRBJ1-5; tentatively, D is TRBD1 (5 bases). CDR1 is MNHEY and CDR2 is SVGAGI in the germline V gene. There are 15 residues in the CDR3. Deletions cut 6 bases from V and 1 base from J, with 13 bases between. The CDR3 loop reads CASSTRGWSNQPQHF. CDR3 nucleotides: TGTGCCAGCAGCACAAGGGGATGGAGCAATCAGCCCCAGCATTTT.

This clone is a singleton in its sample. This chain connects TRBV5-1 to TRBJ2-1; 9 bases map to TRBD1. Germline V CDR1 and CDR2: SGHRS, YFSETQ. V lost 3 bases and J lost 9; bases outside the gene matches: 7. This CDR3 region has 14 residues. The CDR3 loop reads CASSSGQGGGEQFF. Here the CDR3 DNA reads TGCGCCAGCAGCTCGGGACAGGGAGGGGGTGAGCAGTTCTTC.

The chain is built from TRBV18 and TRBJ2-5, with D hard to call. V lost 5 bases and J 1 base, leaving 2 bases between the germline ends. CDR1 and CDR2 from the germline V gene are KGHSH and LQKENI. The CDR3 loop spans 11 amino acids. The CDR3: CASSSQETQYF. Written as DNA, the CDR3 is TGTGCCAGCTCATCCCAAGAGACCCAGTACTTC.

V is TRBV19 and J is TRBJ2-1, with 7 nucleotides matching TRBD2. V trimming: 6 bases; J trimming: 4 bases; junction bases outside the gene matches: 3. Germline values: CDR1 LNHDA, CDR2 SQIVND (reference sequence). This CDR3 region has 13 residues. Here the CDR3 DNA reads TGTGCCAGTAGGAGCGGGATTTACAATGAGCAGTTCTTC. It codes for CASRSGIYNEQFF.

The V and J genes are TRBV19 and TRBJ2-7; 11 bases are a match to TRBD1. The germline V gene has CDR1 LNHDA and CDR2 SQIVND (reference sequence). V lost 3 bases to trimming and J lost 5 bases; unmatched junction nucleotides: 6. The length of the CDR3 is 15 residues. In nucleotides, the CDR3 is TGTGCCAGTAGTATCCTGGACAGGGGGCTAGACGAGCAGTACTTC. Translated: CASSILDRGLDEQYF.

The rearrangement uses TRBV19 and TRBJ2-3; 12 bases line up with TRBD2. With 4 bases clipped from V and 3 bases from J, the junction kept 2 bases outside the gene matches. CDR1 is LNHDA and CDR2 is SQIVND in the germline V gene (reference sequence). The CDR3 sequence is 15 residues long. Written as DNA, the CDR3 is TGTGCCAGTAGTACCGGGACTAGCGGGACAGATACGCAGTATTTT. Encoded protein: CASSTGTSGTDTQYF.

This clone appeared a single time. This chain uses TRBV6-4 with TRBJ2-7; D remains ambiguous. Germline V gene lookup returns CDR1 MRHNA and CDR2 SNTAGT. V was shortened by 6 bases and J by 0 bases, with 15 bases between the two germline ends. This CDR3 has 15 amino acids. CDR3 nucleotide sequence: TGTGCCAGCAGACTCTCCCCGACAAACTCCTACGAGCAGTACTTC. Its protein product is CASRLSPTNSYEQYF.

This CDR3 reads CASSVIRSSYNEQFF. The CDR3 DNA is TGTGCCAGCAGTGTAATTCGGAGCTCCTACAATGAGCAGTTCTTC. The chain employs TRBV6-4 and TRBJ2-1, with D unresolved. CDR3 length: 15 residues. CDR1 and CDR2 from the germline V gene are MRHNA and SNTAGT. V was pared by 4 bases and J by 0 bases, with 10 bases between.

The chain employs TRBV27 and TRBJ2-7; D is unresolved. CDR1 MNHEY and CDR2 SMNVEV come from the germline V gene (reference sequence). This CDR3 is built from 16 residues. Trimming shortened V by 6 bases and J by 3 bases, and 21 bases separated the two germline ends. CDR3 DNA sequence: TGTGCCAGCAGATTCCCCCCCACTGGCGGTAACTACGAGCAGTACTTC. As protein: CASRFPPTGGNYEQYF.

The rearrangement joins TRBV7-9 to TRBJ1-5, with D unclear. The germline V gene encodes CDR1 SEHNR and CDR2 FQNEAQ (reference sequence). With 5 bases removed from V and 2 bases from J, the gap between germline ends came to 7 bases. The CDR3 has 13 residues. The CDR3 region is CASSGAGNQPQHF. CDR3 nucleotide sequence: TGTGCCAGCAGCGGAGCGGGCAATCAGCCCCAGCATTTT.

CDR3 DNA: TGTGCCAGCAGTTACTCCGGTTTTAGCACAGATACGCAGTATTTT. Protein sequence: CASSYSGFSTDTQYF. J is TRBJ2-3 and V is TRBV6-5; D is unclear. V shed 0 bases and J shed 0 bases, with 7 bases lying between them. This CDR3 has 15 residues. Per the germline V gene, CDR1 is MNHEY and CDR2 is SVGAGI.

The rearrangement joins TRBV9 to TRBJ1-2, with TRBD1 matching 8 bases. Germline CDR1 and CDR2: SGDLS and YYNGEE. This CDR3 contains 14 residues. The J segment lost 7 bases and the V segment lost 1 base, leaving 6 bases of the junction unmatched. In nucleotides, the CDR3 is TGTGCCAGCAGCGTATTTGACAGGGGTGGTGGCTACACCTTC. Amino acid sequence: CASSVFDRGGGYTF.

V gene TRBV19 combines with J gene TRBJ1-1; D is uncertain. The length of the CDR3 is 12 residues. The germline V and J ends were trimmed by 5 bases and 1 base, with 5 bases remaining between them. Germline V gene lookup returns CDR1 LNHDA and CDR2 SQIVND (reference sequence). The CDR3: CASSVGNTEAFF. DNA of the CDR3: TGTGCCAGTAGTGTGGGGAACACTGAAGCTTTCTTT.